This T cell receptor (beta chain) originates from a study of identical twins. There are 15 residues in the CDR3. Germline V gives CDR1 MNHNY, CDR2 SVGAGI (reference sequence). Losses at the gene ends were 5 bases for V and 11 bases for J; bases not matched to a gene: 12. TCRdb passed the 5' RACE reads through MiXCR, listing each CDR3 protein once. The data hold about 1.7 million distinct CDR3 sequences, with around 33% observed a single time. The TCR was taken from a newborn girl in good health. The gene calls are TRBV6-6 and TRBJ2-5; 12 bases align to TRBD2. What was sequenced was cord blood. DNA for the CDR3: TGTGCCAGCAGTCTAGCGGGAGGGATGGGTGGTGAGCAGTACTTC. It translates to CASSLAGGMGGEQYF.